The 28 T cell receptor beta chains below come from one sample, sequenced in a study of molecular identifiers for immune sequencing clone quantification. One entry per CDR3 protein, called by TCRdb with MiXCR from the PCR reads. Here the sample spans 70,000 to 95,000 distinct CDR3 sequences, 15% to 20% being singletons. The specimen was naive CD8+ T cells from blood, with Jurkat cell RNA spiked in. Documented subset: FACS-sorted CD8+CD4-CCR7+CD45RA+ naive T cells. All receptors derive from a human donor in good health. Some libraries in this study had Jurkat cell RNA spiked in.

This clonotype was counted ten times or more. This sequence joins TRBV7-6 and TRBJ2-7; 10 nucleotides agree with TRBD1. Germline values: CDR1 SGHVS, CDR2 FNYEAQ. The CDR3 consists of 14 residues. Trimming removed 5 bases from V and 4 bases from J; junction bases left unmatched: 5. Here the CDR3 reads CASSTGTGVYEQYF. The CDR3 coding sequence is TGTGCCAGCAGCACCGGGACAGGGGTTTACGAGCAGTACTTC.

A word on this clonotype: This clone may be a read error of a much larger clone one base away. DNA of the CDR3: TGTGCCGGCAGCGAGGCCGCTAGCGGGAGTGTAGTTGAGCAGTTCTTC. This sequence encodes CAGSEAASGSVVEQFF. The chain combines TRBV7-9 with TRBJ2-1, with TRBD2 identical over 10 bases. This CDR3 has 16 amino acids. CDR1 and CDR2 (germline): SEHNR, FQNEAQ (reference sequence).

This clonotype was detected many times. CDR3 in DNA: TGTGCCACCAGTGACCCTGACAGATTGGATACGCAGTATTTT. It encodes CATSDPDRLDTQYF. The chain couples TRBV24-1 to TRBJ2-3; D perhaps matches TRBD1 (5 bases). The CDR3 has 14 amino acids. CDR1 is KGHDR and CDR2 is SFDVKD in the germline V gene. Trimming stripped 4 bases from V and 6 bases from J, with 13 bases between.

On this clonotype itself: A much larger clone differs by one base, so this may be a read error. Written as DNA, the CDR3 is TGTGCCAGCAGAAAATTTGACAGGGCATCCTACGAGCAGTACTTC. Translated, it gives CASRKFDRASYEQYF. The rearrangement uses TRBV6-2 or TRBV6-3 and TRBJ2-7, with 7 bases aligning to TRBD1. V was clipped by 6 bases and J by 1 base; unmatched bases: 9. CDR3 length: 15 residues. Germline V CDR1 and CDR2: MNHEY, SVGEGT.

This clonotype has at least ten counts. J is TRBJ2-7 and V is TRBV5-1; no firm D call. Germline CDR1 reads SGHRS; CDR2 reads YFSETQ. CDR3 size: 16 residues. V lost 0 bases to trimming and J lost 0 bases, with 13 bases between them. CDR3: CASSLGFTESSYEQYF. As DNA, the CDR3 is TGCGCCAGCAGCTTGGGTTTCACCGAAAGCTCCTACGAGCAGTACTTC.

There are many counts of this clonotype. The CDR3 loop is CASSPSAITQWSGPNQPQHF. CDR3 nucleotides: TGTGCCAGCAGCCCCAGTGCCATTACACAGTGGTCGGGGCCCAATCAGCCCCAGCATTTT. The V gene is TRBV4-2, the J gene TRBJ1-5; weak D call: TRBD1 (5 bases). Germline CDR1 reads LGHNA; CDR2 reads YNFKEQ. CDR3 length: 20 amino acids. The ends were cut back, 4 bases at V and 3 bases at J, with 28 bases in the middle.

This clonotype has a count of ten or more. The chain recombines TRBV7-2 with TRBJ1-5, with D unclear. CDR1 and CDR2 from the germline V gene are SGHTA and FQGNSA. This CDR3 region has 13 residues. V was trimmed by 2 bases and J by 5 bases, leaving 7 bases between them. DNA of the CDR3: TGTGCCAGCAGCTTAACGGGGTATCAGCCCCAGCATTTT. It specifies CASSLTGYQPQHF.

As to this clonotype: A read error may be the cause here, since a much bigger clone is one base away. J is TRBJ2-1 and V is TRBV6-5, with a possible D match to TRBD1 (5 bases). V lost 5 bases and J lost 12, with 20 bases in between. Germline V gene sequence: CDR1 MNHEY, CDR2 SVGAGI. The CDR3 is made up of 14 amino acids. CDR3 bases: TGTGCCAGCAGTAATAACCCGACAGTGTATGGGCAGTTCTTC. It codes for CASSNNPTVYGQFF.

This clonotype has a count of ten or more. The chain combines TRBV27 with TRBJ2-1, with TRBD2 identical over 8 bases. The CDR3 runs to 16 residues. Trimming took 7 bases from V and 6 from J; bases not matched to a gene: 14. The V gene's germline CDR1 is MNHEY and CDR2 SMNVEV (reference sequence). Here the CDR3 DNA reads TGTGCCAGCAACTTAGGACTAGCCGAACCCATCAATGAGCAGTTCTTC. It specifies CASNLGLAEPINEQFF.

This clonotype was found many times. J is TRBJ2-7 and V is TRBV9; D is perhaps TRBD2 (6 bases). CDR3 size: 13 residues. V lost 7 bases and J 0 bases, leaving 11 bases between the germline ends. Germline CDR1 SGDLS, CDR2 YYNGEE. CDR3 protein: CASSEGDSYEQYF. CDR3 sequence (DNA): TGTGCCAGCTCGGAGGGAGACTCCTACGAGCAGTACTTC.

This clonotype was observed a few times. CDR3 loop: CASNRASQYTEAFF. Here the CDR3 DNA reads TGTGCCAGCAACCGGGCCAGCCAATACACTGAAGCTTTCTTT. The chain links TRBV2 to TRBJ1-1; no clear D. The CDR3 runs 14 residues. CDR1 is SNHLY and CDR2 is FYNNEI in the germline V gene. With 7 bases removed from V and 3 bases from J, the gap between germline ends came to 15 bases.

Many counts were recorded for this clonotype. This chain joins TRBV7-9 and TRBJ2-2; 9 bases match TRBD1. J lost 8 bases, V lost 5 bases, and 9 bases had no gene match. CDR1 is SEHNR and CDR2 is FQNEAQ in the germline V gene (reference sequence). The CDR3 spans 15 residues. CDR3 amino acids: CASSTRTGVTGELFF. Written as DNA, the CDR3 is TGTGCCAGCAGCACCCGGACAGGGGTGACTGGGGAGCTGTTTTTT.

At least ten counts were recorded for this clonotype. This sequence joins TRBV30 and TRBJ2-3, with 8 bases aligning to TRBD2. This CDR3 has 15 residues. After removal of 2 bases from V and 1 base from J, the junction contained 5 bases not matched to a gene. Germline V lookup: CDR1 GTSNPN, CDR2 SVGIG (reference sequence). The CDR3 DNA is TGTGCCTGGAGTTTTAGCGGGATGCGCACAGATACGCAGTATTTT. As protein: CAWSFSGMRTDTQYF. Full variable domain (missing parts from reference TRBV30 and TRBJ2-3): SQTIHQWPATLVQPVGSPLSLECTVEGTSNPNLYWYRQAAGRGLQLLFYSVGIGQISSEVPQNLSASRPQDRQFILSSKKLLLSDSGFYLCAWSFSGMRTDTQYFGPGTRLTVL.

This clonotype was counted only a few times. The chain carries TRBV28 and TRBJ2-5; no definite D call. Per germline, CDR1 MDHEN and CDR2 SYDVKM. The CDR3 consists of 11 residues. V was clipped by 0 bases and J by 6 bases, with 2 bases between them. The CDR3 loop reads CASSLWQTQYF. In nucleotides, the CDR3 is TGTGCCAGCAGTTTATGGCAGACCCAGTACTTC. Complete variable domain (other parts from reference TRBV28 and TRBJ2-5): DVKVTQSSRYLVKRTGEKVFLECVQDMDHENMFWYRQDPGLGLRLIYFSYDVKMKEKGDIPEGYSVSREKKERFSLILESASTNQTSMYLCASSLWQTQYFGPGTRLLVL.

This clonotype was detected many times. This chain connects TRBV5-6 to TRBJ2-2; D unresolved. The germline CDR1 and CDR2 sequences are SGHDT and YYEEEE. The CDR3 length is 13 residues. The V end was cut by 5 bases, the J end by 1 base, with 6 bases between. The chain's CDR3 is CASSSGNTGELFF. The CDR3 bases are TGTGCCAGCAGTTCCGGGAACACCGGGGAGCTGTTTTTT. The variable domain in full, completed from reference TRBV5-6 and TRBJ2-2, reads DAGVTQSPTHLIKTRGQQVTLRCSPKSGHDTVSWYQQALGQGPQFIFQYYEEEERQRGNFPDRFSGHQFPNYSSELNVNALLLGDSALYLCASSSGNTGELFFGEGSRLTVL.

The chain couples TRBV7-9 to TRBJ2-5, with unresolved D. The CDR3 spans 13 residues. Germline values: CDR1 SEHNR, CDR2 FQNEAQ (reference sequence). Between the trimmed V and J ends, which lost 1 base and 5 bases, there was a span of 8 bases. The CDR3 region has the DNA TGTGCCAGCAGCTTAGTTAGTAGCGAGACCCAGTACTTC. Protein product: CASSLVSSETQYF. Combining the CDR3 with reference TRBV7-9 and TRBJ2-5 gives the whole variable domain DTGVSQNPRHKITKRGQNVTFRCDPISEHNRLYWYRQTLGQGPEFLTYFQNEAQLEKSRLLSDRFSAERPKGSFSTLEIQRTEQGDSAMYLCASSLVSSETQYFGPGTRLLVL.

This clonotype has a count of ten or more. This chain links TRBV20-1 with TRBJ2-3; 7 bases are shared with TRBD2. Germline V gene data show CDR1 as DFQATT and CDR2 as SNEGSKA (reference sequence). This CDR3 comprises 16 residues. V lost 0 bases to trimming and J lost 0 bases; unmatched junction nucleotides: 6. The CDR3 coding sequence is TGCAGTGCTAGAGATGGGCTAGCGGCTAGCACAGATACGCAGTATTTT. Protein sequence: CSARDGLAASTDTQYF.

Points on this clonotype: It may be a read error: a sequence one base away is much more abundant. The V gene is TRBV4-1, the J gene TRBJ2-1; 12 bases align to TRBD2. Germline V CDR1 and CDR2: MGHRA, YSYEKL. The CDR3 consists of 15 residues. CDR3 bases: TGCGCCGGCAGCCAAGTGACTAGCGGGAGCAATGAGCAGTTCTTC. It specifies CAGSQVTSGSNEQFF.

This clonotype was counted only a few times. A single base separates this from a much larger clone, so it may be a read error. The gene calls are TRBV6-5 and TRBJ1-6; D may be TRBD1 (5 bases). There are 15 residues in the CDR3. In germline, CDR1 is MNHEY, CDR2 SVGAGI. The CDR3 is CASGYWGESSSPLHF. The CDR3 DNA reads TGTGCCAGCGGTTACTGGGGGGAGTCAAGTTCACCCCTCCACTTT.

This clonotype was seen ten or more times. This chain links TRBV4-3 with TRBJ2-7, with D tentatively TRBD2 (7 bases). The CDR3 loop spans 15 amino acids. Germline values: CDR1 LGHNA, CDR2 YSLEER. Trimming took 1 base from V and 5 from J, leaving 15 bases between them. CDR3 DNA: TGCGCCAGCAGCCAAGTCCGGGGGGCTGGGAACGAGCAGTACTTC. Translation gives CASSQVRGAGNEQYF.

This clonotype came up many times. The chain links TRBV5-5 to TRBJ1-2; the D gene is possibly TRBD1 (5 bases). CDR1 SGHKS and CDR2 YYEKEE come from the germline V gene (reference sequence). Between the trimmed V and J ends, which lost 3 bases and 4 bases, there was a span of 7 bases. The CDR3 spans 12 residues. CDR3 residues: CASSWTTYGYTF. The CDR3 DNA reads TGTGCCAGCAGCTGGACAACCTATGGCTACACCTTC.

The chain has TRBV3-1 and TRBJ2-1; 7 nucleotides align to TRBD2. Looked up from germline, CDR1 is LGHDT and CDR2 is YNNKEL (reference sequence). The CDR3 length is 16 residues. Trimming cost V 4 bases and J 0 bases; bases outside gene matches: 6. In nucleotides, the CDR3 is TGTGCCAGCAGCCTCATCCGGGACTACTCCTACAATGAGCAGTTCTTC. Translated, it gives CASSLIRDYSYNEQFF.

This clonotype was picked up many times. The genes are TRBV19 and TRBJ2-2; D tentatively fits TRBD1 or TRBD2 (6 bases each). CDR1 LNHDA and CDR2 SQIVND come from the germline V gene (reference sequence). V was shortened by 3 bases and J by 2 bases, with 10 bases between the two germline ends. The CDR3 covers 15 residues. CDR3 nucleotide sequence: TGTGCCAGTAGTATGACGGGGGCTAACACCGGGGAGCTGTTTTTT. It yields the protein CASSMTGANTGELFF.

This clonotype was seen a single time. It may be a read error: a sequence one base away is much more abundant. The rearrangement links TRBV9 to TRBJ1-1; TRBD1 aligns across 7 bases. The V gene's germline CDR1 is SGDLS and CDR2 YYNGEE. This CDR3 is built from 14 residues. Trimming cost V 3 bases and J 0 bases; bases outside gene matches: 2. In DNA, the CDR3 is TGTGCCAGCAGCGGGGGGACAGTGAACACTGAAGCTTTCTTT. Translated, it gives CASSGGTVNTEAFF. Combining the CDR3 with reference TRBV9 and TRBJ1-1 gives the whole variable domain DSGVTQTPKHLITATGQRVTLRCSPRSGDLSVYWYQQSLDQGLQFLIQYYNGEERAKGNILERFSAQQFPDLHSELNLSSLELGDSALYFCASSGGTVNTEAFFGQGTRLTVV.

This clonotype has at least ten counts. This chain links TRBV3-1 with TRBJ2-1; possibly TRBD2 for D (5 bases). The CDR3 sequence is 16 residues long. Deletions cut 4 bases from V and 1 base from J, with 14 bases between. Germline V gene data show CDR1 as LGHDT and CDR2 as YNNKEL (reference sequence). The CDR3 spells CASSRKRSLSYNEQFF. The CDR3 bases are TGTGCCAGCAGCCGGAAGCGGTCTTTATCCTACAATGAGCAGTTCTTC.

This clonotype was detected many times. The V and J genes are TRBV10-1 and TRBJ2-7; no clear D. CDR3 length: 17 amino acids. V gave up 5 bases and J gave up 1 base, with 21 bases separating them. The V gene's germline CDR1 is WNHNN and CDR2 SYGVQD (reference sequence). The CDR3 loop reads CASSLGSGLGSSYEQYF. The CDR3, as DNA: TGCGCCAGCAGTCTCGGTTCGGGCCTAGGATCTTCCTACGAGCAGTACTTC.

This clonotype was counted ten times or more. The rearrangement uses TRBV5-4 and TRBJ2-2; possible D gene TRBD1, 6 bases. Germline loops: CDR1 SGHNT, CDR2 YYREEE (reference sequence). V was pared by 0 bases and J by 3 bases, with 18 bases between. The CDR3 totals 18 residues. This CDR3 is CASSLEQGLSLDTGELFF. The CDR3 DNA reads as TGTGCCAGCAGCTTGGAACAGGGCCTTTCCCTGGACACCGGGGAGCTGTTTTTT.

This clonotype appeared many times. The V and J genes are TRBV4-2 and TRBJ2-7; TRBD1 matches at 10 bases. The CDR3 sequence is 15 residues long. The V segment lost 2 bases and the J segment 4 bases; nucleotides outside the gene matches: 5. Germline lookup yields CDR1 LGHNA and CDR2 YNFKEQ. The CDR3 loop reads CASSQRTGGTYEQYF. DNA of the CDR3: TGTGCCAGCAGCCAACGGACAGGGGGAACGTACGAGCAGTACTTC.